Included here is one T cell receptor beta chain sequence, with context. Its antigen is not known. PCR was performed using 60 Vbeta and 13 Jbeta primers. Sequencing used immunoSEQ multiplex PCR; TCRdb keeps in-frame clones, though not all of them. The sample yields 150,000 to 180,000 clones, 60% to 80% seen once. This entry belongs to a study of cytomegalovirus exposure and HLA in healthy donors. Background on the study: Among the roughly 400 genotyped donors, 70% to 85% were placed in the Caucasian-associated ancestry cluster.

Study-level findings and limits: In a later analysis, a genetic analysis reported fewer productive-TCR N-insertions in an Asian-associated ancestry cluster than the cohort average. Confirmation in vitro established that a few CMV-associated chains were specific for CMV antigens.

The CDR3 runs to 14 residues. Trimming took 4 bases from V and 7 from J; bases not matched to a gene: 8. Germline values: CDR1 ENHRY, CDR2 SYGVKD. This receptor was identified in a man aged 30 to 39 in good health and CMV-seropositive. J is TRBJ1-2 and V is TRBV10-3; 8 nucleotides line up with TRBD1. Specimen: PBMCs. The CDR3 sequence is CAISGTGRVSGYTF. CDR3 sequence (DNA): TGTGCCATCAGTGGGACAGGGCGAGTCTCTGGCTACACCTTC.